This passage covers 4 T cell receptor beta chains from one sample sequenced in a study of tumor-infiltrating lymphocytes in primary liver carcinoma. Researchers drew blood RNA from unsorted whole blood and extracted germline DNA as well. Synthesis of TCR beta cDNA was carried out from 450 to 650 ng total RNA with a constant-region primer. Researchers made the TCR beta libraries by running three nested multiplex PCR rounds with slightly modified ARM-PCR. The first two PCR rounds used TRBV1-TRBV30 primers with a Cbeta primer, 10 cycles each. TCRdb processed the multiplex PCR reads anew with MiXCR; each CDR3 protein has one entry. Among 180,000 or so distinct CDR3 sequences listed, 50% to 75% were seen once. The specimen was peripheral blood. The receptors derive from a man aged 35-49 years with primary liver carcinoma and hepatitis B virus infection.

This clonotype came up once. The V and J genes are TRBV14 and TRBJ1-2, with 7 bases aligning to TRBD1. The CDR3 runs 17 residues. Germline CDR1 reads SGHDN; CDR2 reads FVKESK. J was trimmed by 4 bases and V by 1 base; bases with no gene match: 12. The CDR3 is CASSQAGALGQLYGYTF. The CDR3 DNA is TGTGCCAGCAGCCAAGCGGGGGCCCTGGGACAGCTCTATGGCTACACCTTC.

The chain couples TRBV5-1 to TRBJ1-1; the D gene is possibly TRBD1 (5 bases). CDR1 is SGHRS and CDR2 is YFSETQ in the germline V gene. The V end was cut by 4 bases, the J end by 5 bases, with 15 bases between. The CDR3 extends over 14 amino acids. For the CDR3, the DNA is TGCGCCAGCAGCCCCGCATTAAGGGGTACTGAAGCTTTCTTT. This translates into CASSPALRGTEAFF.

This clonotype was detected ten times or more. The rearrangement links TRBV6-5 to TRBJ2-1, with 7 nucleotides matching TRBD1. V dropped 0 bases and J dropped 5; count of bases not matched to a gene: 13. There are 18 residues in the CDR3. Germline V gene sequence: CDR1 MNHEY, CDR2 SVGAGI. CDR3: CASSYSYRQGPGNNEQFF. The CDR3 region has the DNA TGTGCCAGCAGTTACTCTTATAGACAGGGTCCGGGCAACAATGAGCAGTTCTTC.

A note on this clonotype: Sequence at one end of the junction differs from germline and may be a read error. This sequence joins TRBV11-2 and TRBJ2-1, with 7 bases aligning to TRBD2. This CDR3 is 14 amino acids long. Looked up from germline, CDR1 is SGHAT and CDR2 is FQNNGV. CDR3 in amino acids: CTSSLGSPSGGEFF. The CDR3 nucleotides read TGTACCAGCAGCTTAGGGAGTCCTAGCGGCGGGGAGTTCTTC.